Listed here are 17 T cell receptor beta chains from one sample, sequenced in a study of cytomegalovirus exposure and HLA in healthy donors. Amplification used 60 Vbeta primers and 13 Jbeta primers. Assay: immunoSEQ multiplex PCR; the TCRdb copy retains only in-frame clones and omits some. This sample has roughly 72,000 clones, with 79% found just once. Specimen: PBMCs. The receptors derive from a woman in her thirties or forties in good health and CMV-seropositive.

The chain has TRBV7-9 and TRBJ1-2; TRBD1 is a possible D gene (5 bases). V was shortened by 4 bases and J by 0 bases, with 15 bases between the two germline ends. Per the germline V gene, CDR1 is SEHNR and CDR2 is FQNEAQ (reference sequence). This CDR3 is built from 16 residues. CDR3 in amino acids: CASSSPDRIANYGYTF. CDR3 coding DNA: TGTGCCAGCAGCTCACCCGACAGAATAGCTAACTATGGCTACACCTTC.

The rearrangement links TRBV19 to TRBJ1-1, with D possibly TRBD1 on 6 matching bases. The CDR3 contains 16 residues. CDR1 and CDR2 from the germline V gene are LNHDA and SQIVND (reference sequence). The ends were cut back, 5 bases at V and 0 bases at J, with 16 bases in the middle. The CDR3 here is CASSHPQGPMNTEAFF. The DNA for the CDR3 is TGTGCCAGTAGTCATCCCCAGGGGCCAATGAACACTGAAGCTTTCTTT.

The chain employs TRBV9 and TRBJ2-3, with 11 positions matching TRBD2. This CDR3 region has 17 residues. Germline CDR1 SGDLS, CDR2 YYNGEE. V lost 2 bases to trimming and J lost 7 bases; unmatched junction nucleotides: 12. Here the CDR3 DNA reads TGTGCCAGCAGCGTCCCCCTTAGCGGGGGGGCCCTTAATACGCAGTATTTT. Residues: CASSVPLSGGALNTQYF.

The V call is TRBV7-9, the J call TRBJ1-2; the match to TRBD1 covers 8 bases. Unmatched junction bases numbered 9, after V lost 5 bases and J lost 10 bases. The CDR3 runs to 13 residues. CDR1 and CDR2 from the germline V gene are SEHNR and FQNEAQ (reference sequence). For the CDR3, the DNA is TGTGCCAGCAGCCTCCGGACAGGGTGGGACTACACCTTC. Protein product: CASSLRTGWDYTF.

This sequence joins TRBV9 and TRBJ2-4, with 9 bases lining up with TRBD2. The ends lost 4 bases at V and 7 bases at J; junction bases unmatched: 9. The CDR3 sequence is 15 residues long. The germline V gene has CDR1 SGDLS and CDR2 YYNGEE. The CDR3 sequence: CASSPSSGSQNIQYF. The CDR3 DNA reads TGTGCCAGCAGCCCCAGTAGCGGGAGTCAGAACATTCAGTACTTC.

DNA of the CDR3: TGTGCCACGGTCGGGAACACTGAAGCTTTCTTT. It translates to CATVGNTEAFF. The chain uses TRBV4-2 and TRBJ1-1; D gene ambiguous. This CDR3 region has 11 residues. CDR1 and CDR2 (germline): LGHNA, YNFKEQ. The V and J ends lost 10 bases and 1 base respectively, with 7 bases between them.

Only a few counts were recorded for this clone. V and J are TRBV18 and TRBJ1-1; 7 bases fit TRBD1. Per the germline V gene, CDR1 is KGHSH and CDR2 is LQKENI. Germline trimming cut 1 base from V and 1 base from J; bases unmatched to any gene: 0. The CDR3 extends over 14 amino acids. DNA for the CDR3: TGTGCCAGCTCACCACAGGGGGCGAACACTGAAGCTTTCTTT. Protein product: CASSPQGANTEAFF.

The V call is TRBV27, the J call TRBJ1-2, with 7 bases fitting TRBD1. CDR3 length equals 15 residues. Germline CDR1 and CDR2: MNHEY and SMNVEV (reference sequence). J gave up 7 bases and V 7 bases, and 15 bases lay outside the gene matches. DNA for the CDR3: TGTGCCAGCACTCCTTCCGGGACAGATTCTCCTGGCTACACCTTC. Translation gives CASTPSGTDSPGYTF.

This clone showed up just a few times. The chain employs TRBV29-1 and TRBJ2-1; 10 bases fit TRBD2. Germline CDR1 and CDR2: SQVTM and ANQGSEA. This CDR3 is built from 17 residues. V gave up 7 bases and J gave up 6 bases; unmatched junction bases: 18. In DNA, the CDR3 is TGCAGCGCCCTTCTGGGGGCTAGCGGGAGAATTCGCAATGAGCAGTTCTTC. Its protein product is CSALLGASGRIRNEQFF.

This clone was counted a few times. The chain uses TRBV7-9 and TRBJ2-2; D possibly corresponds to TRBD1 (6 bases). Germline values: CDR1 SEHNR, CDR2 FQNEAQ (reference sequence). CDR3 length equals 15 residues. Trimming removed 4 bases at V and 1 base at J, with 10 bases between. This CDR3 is CASSSGQMNTGELFF. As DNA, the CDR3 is TGTGCCAGCAGCTCAGGACAGATGAACACCGGGGAGCTGTTTTTT.

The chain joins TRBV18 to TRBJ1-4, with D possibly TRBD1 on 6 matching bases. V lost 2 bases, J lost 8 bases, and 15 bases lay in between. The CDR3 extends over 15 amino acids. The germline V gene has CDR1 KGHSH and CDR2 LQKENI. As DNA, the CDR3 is TGTGCCAGCTCACCAAAAGCACAAACAGGGGAAAAACTGTTTTTT. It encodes CASSPKAQTGEKLFF.

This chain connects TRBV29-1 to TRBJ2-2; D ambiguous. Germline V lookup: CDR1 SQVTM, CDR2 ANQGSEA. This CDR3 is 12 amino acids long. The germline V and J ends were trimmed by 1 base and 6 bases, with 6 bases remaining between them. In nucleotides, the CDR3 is TGCAGCGTTGAAGTTAGCCCCGGGGAGCTGTTTTTT. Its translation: CSVEVSPGELFF.

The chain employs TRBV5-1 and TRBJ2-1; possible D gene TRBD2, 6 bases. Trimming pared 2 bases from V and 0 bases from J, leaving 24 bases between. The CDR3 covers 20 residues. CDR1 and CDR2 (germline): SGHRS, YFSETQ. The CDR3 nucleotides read TGCGCCAGCAGCTTACTTTGGACTACCGAGACTAGGGGCTCCTACAATGAGCAGTTCTTC. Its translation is CASSLLWTTETRGSYNEQFF.

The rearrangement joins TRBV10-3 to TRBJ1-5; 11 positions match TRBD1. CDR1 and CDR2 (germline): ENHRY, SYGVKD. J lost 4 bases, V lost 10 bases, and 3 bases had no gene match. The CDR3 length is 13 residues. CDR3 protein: CATGTGGNQPQHF. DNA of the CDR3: TGTGCCACCGGGACAGGGGGAAATCAGCCCCAGCATTTT.

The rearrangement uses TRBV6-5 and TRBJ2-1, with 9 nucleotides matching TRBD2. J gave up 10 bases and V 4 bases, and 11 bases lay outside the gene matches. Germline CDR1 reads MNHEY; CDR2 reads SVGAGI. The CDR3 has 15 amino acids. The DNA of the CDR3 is TGTGCCAGCAGTTCCATGACTAGCGGTCTTAGGGAGCAGTTCTTC. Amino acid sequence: CASSSMTSGLREQFF.

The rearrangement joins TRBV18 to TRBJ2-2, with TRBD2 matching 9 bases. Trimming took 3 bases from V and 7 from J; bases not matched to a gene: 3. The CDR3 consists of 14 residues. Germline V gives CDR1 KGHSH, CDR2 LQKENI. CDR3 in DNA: TGTGCCAGCTCACCTGGACTAGCGATCGGGGAGCTGTTTTTT. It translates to CASSPGLAIGELFF.

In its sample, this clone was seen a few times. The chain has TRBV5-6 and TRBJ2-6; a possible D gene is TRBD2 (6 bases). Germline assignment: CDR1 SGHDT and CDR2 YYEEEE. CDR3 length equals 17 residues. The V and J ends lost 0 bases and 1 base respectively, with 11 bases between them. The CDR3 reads CASSLGPRGSGANVLTF. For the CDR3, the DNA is TGTGCCAGCAGCTTGGGGCCTCGGGGGTCTGGGGCCAACGTCCTGACTTTC.